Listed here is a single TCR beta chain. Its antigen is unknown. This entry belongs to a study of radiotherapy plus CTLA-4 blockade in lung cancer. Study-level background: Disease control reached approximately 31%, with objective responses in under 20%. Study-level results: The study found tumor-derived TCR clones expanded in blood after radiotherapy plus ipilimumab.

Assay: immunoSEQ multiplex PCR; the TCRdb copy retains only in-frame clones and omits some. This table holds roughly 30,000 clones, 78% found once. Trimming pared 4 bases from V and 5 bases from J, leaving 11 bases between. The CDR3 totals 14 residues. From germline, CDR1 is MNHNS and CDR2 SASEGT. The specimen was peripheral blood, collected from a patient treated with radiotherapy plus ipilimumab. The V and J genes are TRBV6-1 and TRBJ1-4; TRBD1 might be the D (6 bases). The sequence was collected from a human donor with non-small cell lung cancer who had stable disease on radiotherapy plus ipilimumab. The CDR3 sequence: CASSVTGLNEKLFF. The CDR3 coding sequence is TGTGCCAGCAGTGTCACAGGGTTGAATGAAAAACTGTTTTTT.